This T cell receptor beta chain was sequenced during a study of blood T cell repertoires in COVID-19. Looking at the study overall: Sample material is recorded as cDNA or gDNA derived from T cells, B-cell-depleted T cells, or PBMCs.

Trimming took 3 bases from V and 2 from J; bases not matched to a gene: 8. The CDR3 sequence is 16 residues long. Germline values: CDR1 LNHDA, CDR2 SQIVND (reference sequence). In the study's own analysis: Nucleated cell number was recorded as an estimate derived from reference gene primer amplification. The data were produced by immunoSEQ multiplex PCR, yet TCRdb's version contains in-frame clones alone and is incomplete. D and trimming come from the DNA, and the V and J calls and clone size come from that table. The profile shows about 66,000 clones, 85% to 90% of them singletons. This clone was seen more than once but under ten times.

The material sequenced was peripheral blood. The origin of this receptor is a man aged 60-69 years with acute or convalescent COVID-19. The chain recombines TRBV19 with TRBJ1-1, with TRBD1 matching 8 bases. CDR3 region: CASSIRAGQGNTEAFF. The DNA for the CDR3 is TGTGCCAGTAGTATTAGGGCCGGACAGGGCAACACTGAAGCTTTCTTT.